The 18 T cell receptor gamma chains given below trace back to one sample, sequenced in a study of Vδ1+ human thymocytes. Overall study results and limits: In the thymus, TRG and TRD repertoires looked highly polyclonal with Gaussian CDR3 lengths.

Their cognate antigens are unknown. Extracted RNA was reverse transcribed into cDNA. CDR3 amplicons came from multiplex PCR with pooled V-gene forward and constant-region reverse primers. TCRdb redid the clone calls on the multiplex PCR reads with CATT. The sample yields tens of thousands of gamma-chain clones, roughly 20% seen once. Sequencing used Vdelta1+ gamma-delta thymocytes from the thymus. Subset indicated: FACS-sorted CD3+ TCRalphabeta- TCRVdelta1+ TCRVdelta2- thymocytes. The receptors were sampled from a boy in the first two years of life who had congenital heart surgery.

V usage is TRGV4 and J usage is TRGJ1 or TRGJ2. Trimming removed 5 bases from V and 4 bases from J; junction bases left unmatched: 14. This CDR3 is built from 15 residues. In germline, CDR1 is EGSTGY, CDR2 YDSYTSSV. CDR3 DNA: TGTGCCACCTGGGCAATGGGGGCGCAGTATTATAAGAAACTCTTT. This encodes CATWAMGAQYYKKLF.

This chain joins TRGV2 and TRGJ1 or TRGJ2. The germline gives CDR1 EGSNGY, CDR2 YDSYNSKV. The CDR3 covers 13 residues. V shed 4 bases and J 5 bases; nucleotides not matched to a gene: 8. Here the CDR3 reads CATWDGVHYKKLF. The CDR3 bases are TGTGCCACCTGGGATGGGGTGCATTATAAGAAACTCTTT.

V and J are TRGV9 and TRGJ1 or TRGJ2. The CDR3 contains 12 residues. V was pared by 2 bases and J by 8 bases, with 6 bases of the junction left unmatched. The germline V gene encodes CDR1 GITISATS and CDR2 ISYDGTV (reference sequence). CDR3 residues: CALWEANDKKLF. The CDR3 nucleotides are TGTGCCTTGTGGGAGGCAAACGATAAGAAACTCTTT.

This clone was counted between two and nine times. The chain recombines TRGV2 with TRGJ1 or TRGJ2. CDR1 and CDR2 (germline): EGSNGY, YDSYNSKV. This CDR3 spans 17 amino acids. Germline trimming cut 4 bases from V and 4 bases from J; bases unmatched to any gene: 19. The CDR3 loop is CATWDLLSVHSYYKKLF. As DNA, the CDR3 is TGTGCCACCTGGGATCTTCTGAGTGTTCACTCCTATTATAAGAAACTCTTT.

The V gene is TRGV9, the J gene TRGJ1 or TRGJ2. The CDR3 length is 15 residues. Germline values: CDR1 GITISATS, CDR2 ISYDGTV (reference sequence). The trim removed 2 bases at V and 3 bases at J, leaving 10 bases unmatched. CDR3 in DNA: TGTGCCTTGTGGGAGGCGCCCCCGGTTTATTATAAGAAACTCTTT. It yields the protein CALWEAPPVYYKKLF.

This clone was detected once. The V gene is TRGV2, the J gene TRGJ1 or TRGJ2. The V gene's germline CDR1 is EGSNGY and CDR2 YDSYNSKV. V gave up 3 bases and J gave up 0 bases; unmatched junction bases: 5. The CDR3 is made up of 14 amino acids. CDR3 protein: CATWDFLNYYKKLF. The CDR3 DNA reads TGTGCCACCTGGGACTTCCTGAATTATTATAAGAAACTCTTT.

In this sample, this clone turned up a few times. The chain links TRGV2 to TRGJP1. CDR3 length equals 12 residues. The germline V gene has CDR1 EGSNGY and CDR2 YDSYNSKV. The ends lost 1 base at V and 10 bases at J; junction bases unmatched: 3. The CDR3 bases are TGTGCCACCTGGGACGGAAATTGGTTCAAGATATTT. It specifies CATWDGNWFKIF.

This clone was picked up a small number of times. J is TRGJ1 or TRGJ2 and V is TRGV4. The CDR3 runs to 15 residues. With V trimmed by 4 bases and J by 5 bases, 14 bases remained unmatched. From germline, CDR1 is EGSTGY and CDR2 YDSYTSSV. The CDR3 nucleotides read TGTGCCACCTGGGACGGGCTTTCGGGTAATTATAAGAAACTCTTT. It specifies CATWDGLSGNYKKLF.

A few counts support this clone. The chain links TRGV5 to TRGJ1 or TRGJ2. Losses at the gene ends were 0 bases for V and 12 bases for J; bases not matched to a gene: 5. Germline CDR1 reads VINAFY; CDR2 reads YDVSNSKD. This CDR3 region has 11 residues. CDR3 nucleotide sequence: TGTGCCACCTGGGACAGGCAAAGGAAACTCTTT. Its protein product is CATWDRQRKLF.

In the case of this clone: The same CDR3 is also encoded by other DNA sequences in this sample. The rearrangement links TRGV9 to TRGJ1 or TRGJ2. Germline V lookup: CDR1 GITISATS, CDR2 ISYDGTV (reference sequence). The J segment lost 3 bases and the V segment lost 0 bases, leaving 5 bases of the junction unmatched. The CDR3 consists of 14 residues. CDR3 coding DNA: TGTGCCTTGTGGGAGGTGCGTCGTTATTATAAGAAACTCTTT. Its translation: CALWEVRRYYKKLF.

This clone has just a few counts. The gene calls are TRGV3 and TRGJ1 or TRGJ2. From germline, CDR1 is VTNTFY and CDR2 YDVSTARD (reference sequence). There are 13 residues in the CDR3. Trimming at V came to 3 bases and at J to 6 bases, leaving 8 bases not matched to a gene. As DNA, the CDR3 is TGTGCCACCTGGGACGGTGGATGTTATAAGAAACTCTTT. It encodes CATWDGGCYKKLF.

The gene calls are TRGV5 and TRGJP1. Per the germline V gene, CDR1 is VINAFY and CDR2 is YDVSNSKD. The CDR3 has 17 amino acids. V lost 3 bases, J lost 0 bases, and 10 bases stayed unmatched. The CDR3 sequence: CATWDGPFHTTGWFKIF. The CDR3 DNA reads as TGTGCCACCTGGGACGGTCCATTCCATACCACTGGTTGGTTCAAGATATTT.

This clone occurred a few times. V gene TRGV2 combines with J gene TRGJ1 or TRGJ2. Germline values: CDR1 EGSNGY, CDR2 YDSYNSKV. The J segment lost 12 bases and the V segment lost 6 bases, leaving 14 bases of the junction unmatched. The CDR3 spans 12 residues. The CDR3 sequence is CATWHGAFGKLF. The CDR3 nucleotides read TGTGCCACCTGGCATGGTGCCTTTGGGAAACTCTTT.

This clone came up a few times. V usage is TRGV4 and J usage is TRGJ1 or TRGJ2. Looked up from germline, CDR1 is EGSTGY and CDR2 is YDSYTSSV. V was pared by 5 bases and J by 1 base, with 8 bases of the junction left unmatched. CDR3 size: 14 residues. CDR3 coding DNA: TGTGCCACCTGGGGGGGTCAAAATTATTATAAGAAACTCTTT. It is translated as CATWGGQNYYKKLF.

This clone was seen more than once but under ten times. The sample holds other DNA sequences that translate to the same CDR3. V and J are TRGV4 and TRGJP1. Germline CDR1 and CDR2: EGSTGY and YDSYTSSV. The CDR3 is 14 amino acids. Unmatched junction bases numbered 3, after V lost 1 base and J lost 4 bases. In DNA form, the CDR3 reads TGTGCCACCTGGGATGGATTCACTGGTTGGTTCAAGATATTT. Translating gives CATWDGFTGWFKIF.

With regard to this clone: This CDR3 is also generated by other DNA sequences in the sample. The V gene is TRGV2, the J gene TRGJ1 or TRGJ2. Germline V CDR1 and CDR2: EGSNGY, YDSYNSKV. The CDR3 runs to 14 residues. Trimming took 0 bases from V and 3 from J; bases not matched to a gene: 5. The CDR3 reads CATWDGPGYYKKLF. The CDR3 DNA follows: TGTGCCACCTGGGACGGGCCTGGTTATTATAAGAAACTCTTT.

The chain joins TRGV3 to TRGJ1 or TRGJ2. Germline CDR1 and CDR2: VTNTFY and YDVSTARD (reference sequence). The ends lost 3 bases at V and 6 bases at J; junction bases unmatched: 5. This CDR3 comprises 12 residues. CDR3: CATWDDRYKKLF. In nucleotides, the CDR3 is TGTGCCACCTGGGACGATCGTTATAAGAAACTCTTT.

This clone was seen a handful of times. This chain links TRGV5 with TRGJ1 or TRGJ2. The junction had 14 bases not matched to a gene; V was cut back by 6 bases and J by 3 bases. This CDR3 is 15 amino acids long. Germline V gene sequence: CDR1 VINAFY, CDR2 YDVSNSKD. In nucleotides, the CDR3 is TGTGCCACCTGGACAGGCGCGGGGCCTTATTATAAGAAACTCTTT. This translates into CATWTGAGPYYKKLF.